This T cell receptor (beta chain) was sequenced in a study of cytotoxic CD8 clonotypes in ibrutinib-treated CLL. Study-level information: After median about 5.5 years, around 14 stayed in remission, some 12 progressed; responses approximately 24 partial, 2 complete. Study-level results: Clonality, elevated at ibrutinib response, dropped back toward baseline at progression.

The CDR3 consists of 14 residues. V was cut by 7 bases and J by 1 base, with 14 bases left in between. Looked up from germline, CDR1 is ENHRY and CDR2 is SYGVKD. Deep sequencing aimed at 1 in 200,000 to 1 in 1 million T cells' resolution. Clones were sequenced by immunoSEQ multiplex PCR, and TCRdb holds only the in-frame ones, with some missing. The table records approximately 130,000 clones, around four fifths of them present only once. As concerns this clone: The antigen remains unidentified.

The sequenced sample was PBMCs, obtained after 24 months of ibrutinib treatment. The chain has TRBV10-3 and TRBJ2-7, with D possibly matching TRBD1 (5 bases). The clonotype originates from a human donor with chronic lymphocytic leukemia. The CDR3 loop is CAITQTQGSYEQYF. The CDR3 DNA follows: TGTGCCATCACCCAGACTCAGGGTTCCTACGAGCAGTACTTC.